A selection of T cell receptor beta chains follows, all from one sample in a study of blood T cell repertoires in COVID-19. Sequencing used immunoSEQ multiplex PCR; TCRdb keeps in-frame clones, though not all of them. This sample has fewer than 350,000 clones, with roughly nine tenths found just once. Sequencing input: peripheral blood. The receptors come from a woman in her twenties or thirties with COVID-19, enrolled during active disease. Each CDR3 is given with its conserved first and last residue. A D gene is named only where the DNA matches it firmly. Part of the rows lack a size; the others show once, few, many or a class for expanded clones.

j_gene: TRBJ2-2; v_gene: TRBV2; d_gene: NA; abundance: NA; CDR3aa: CASSDLPGENTGELFF; CDR3nt: TGTGCCAGCAGTGATCTCCCGGGGGAGAACACCGGGGAGCTGTTTTTT
j_gene: TRBJ2-7; v_gene: TRBV7-6; d_gene: NA; abundance: NA; CDR3aa: CASSLGGHYEQYF; CDR3nt: TGTGCCAGCAGCTTAGGAGGACATTACGAGCAGTACTTC
j_gene: TRBJ2-7; v_gene: TRBV19; d_gene: NA; abundance: NA; CDR3aa: CASSIVPNYEQYF; CDR3nt: TGTGCCAGTAGTATAGTCCCAAACTACGAGCAGTACTTC
j_gene: TRBJ2-1; v_gene: TRBV3-1/TRBV3-2; d_gene: TRBD2; abundance: once; CDR3aa: CASSLGTSGGDEQFF; CDR3nt: TGTGCCAGCAGCCTAGGGACTAGCGGGGGAGATGAGCAGTTCTTC
j_gene: TRBJ2-3; v_gene: TRBV6-6; d_gene: NA; abundance: NA; CDR3aa: CASSHLSRDGGSGRGPSTDTQYF; CDR3nt: TGTGCCAGCAGTCACCTGAGCCGGGACGGAGGGAGTGGAAGGGGACCCTCCACAGATACGCAGTATTTT
j_gene: TRBJ2-3; v_gene: TRBV6-5; d_gene: TRBD2; abundance: NA; CDR3aa: CASSYSASGSTDTQYF; CDR3nt: TGTGCCAGCAGTTACTCCGCTAGCGGAAGCACAGATACGCAGTATTTT
j_gene: TRBJ1-5; v_gene: TRBV18; d_gene: NA; abundance: few; CDR3aa: CASSPSVDQPQHF; CDR3nt: TGTGCCAGCTCACCATCGGTGGATCAGCCCCAGCATTTT
j_gene: TRBJ2-7; v_gene: TRBV7-8; d_gene: NA; abundance: NA; CDR3aa: CASSPSDGSEQYF; CDR3nt: TGTGCCAGCAGCCCAAGTGATGGGAGCGAGCAGTACTTC
j_gene: TRBJ2-4; v_gene: TRBV13; d_gene: NA; abundance: few; CDR3aa: CASSPQGWLNIQYF; CDR3nt: TGTGCCAGCAGCCCCCAGGGGTGGTTAAACATTCAGTACTTC
j_gene: TRBJ2-5; v_gene: TRBV2; d_gene: TRBD2; abundance: NA; CDR3aa: CASSGTRGETQYF; CDR3nt: TGTGCCAGCAGTGGGACTAGGGGAGAGACCCAGTACTTC
j_gene: TRBJ2-5; v_gene: TRBV18; d_gene: TRBD1; abundance: NA; CDR3aa: CASSPGRGSARETQYF; CDR3nt: TGTGCCAGCTCACCGGGCAGGGGGTCCGCCAGGGAGACCCAGTACTTC
j_gene: TRBJ2-5; v_gene: TRBV2; d_gene: NA; abundance: NA; CDR3aa: CASSVRQVQETQYF; CDR3nt: TGTGCCAGCAGTGTCAGACAAGTCCAAGAGACCCAGTACTTC
j_gene: TRBJ2-3; v_gene: TRBV6-1; d_gene: TRBD1; abundance: once; CDR3aa: CASSAQTGGVTDTQYF; CDR3nt: TGTGCCAGCAGTGCCCAGACAGGGGGCGTCACAGATACGCAGTATTTT
j_gene: TRBJ2-5; v_gene: TRBV11-3; d_gene: TRBD1; abundance: NA; CDR3aa: CASSGGQLGETQYF; CDR3nt: TGTGCCAGCAGCGGGGGACAGCTGGGGGAGACCCAGTACTTC
j_gene: TRBJ1-1; v_gene: TRBV2; d_gene: NA; abundance: NA; CDR3aa: CASNSQGWGGTEAFF; CDR3nt: TGTGCCAGCAACTCTCAGGGCTGGGGGGGCACTGAAGCTTTCTTT
j_gene: TRBJ1-1; v_gene: TRBV12-3/TRBV12-4; d_gene: TRBD1; abundance: NA; CDR3aa: CASSFDRVTEAFF; CDR3nt: TGTGCCAGCAGTTTCGACAGGGTTACTGAAGCTTTCTTT
j_gene: TRBJ2-2; v_gene: TRBV2; d_gene: NA; abundance: once; CDR3aa: CASNRKPTGELFF; CDR3nt: TGTGCCAGCAACAGGAAGCCCACCGGGGAGCTGTTTTTT
j_gene: TRBJ1-1; v_gene: TRBV6-1; d_gene: NA; abundance: NA; CDR3aa: CASSEWQSNTEAFF; CDR3nt: TGTGCCAGCAGTGAGTGGCAGTCGAACACTGAAGCTTTCTTT
j_gene: TRBJ1-5; v_gene: TRBV6-6; d_gene: NA; abundance: NA; CDR3aa: CASRRTENQPQHF; CDR3nt: TGTGCCAGCAGAAGGACAGAAAATCAGCCCCAGCATTTT
j_gene: TRBJ1-2; v_gene: TRBV19; d_gene: NA; abundance: few; CDR3aa: CASSWRQANYGYTF; CDR3nt: TGTGCCAGTAGTTGGCGACAGGCTAACTATGGCTACACCTTC
j_gene: TRBJ2-1; v_gene: TRBV27; d_gene: NA; abundance: NA; CDR3aa: CASSLQGNNEQFF; CDR3nt: TGTGCCAGCAGTTTACAGGGGAACAATGAGCAGTTCTTC
j_gene: TRBJ2-7; v_gene: TRBV9; d_gene: TRBD1; abundance: NA; CDR3aa: CASSVDDGTGSYEQYF; CDR3nt: TGTGCCAGCAGCGTAGACGATGGGACAGGCTCCTACGAGCAGTACTTC
j_gene: TRBJ2-7; v_gene: TRBV10-3; d_gene: TRBD1; abundance: NA; CDR3aa: CAISPGGGYEQYF; CDR3nt: TGTGCCATCAGTCCAGGGGGCGGGTACGAGCAGTACTTC
j_gene: TRBJ1-1; v_gene: TRBV7-9; d_gene: NA; abundance: NA; CDR3aa: CASSLVTNTEAFF; CDR3nt: TGTGCCAGCAGCTTAGTGACTAACACTGAAGCTTTCTTT
j_gene: TRBJ2-3; v_gene: TRBV5-1; d_gene: NA; abundance: NA; CDR3aa: CASSAQNARNTQYF; CDR3nt: TGCGCCAGCAGCGCCCAAAACGCTAGAAATACGCAGTATTTT
j_gene: TRBJ1-6; v_gene: TRBV7-9; d_gene: NA; abundance: once; CDR3aa: CASSLGGAGYSPLHF; CDR3nt: TGTGCCAGCAGCTTGGGAGGGGCGGGTTATTCACCCCTCCACTTT
j_gene: TRBJ1-1; v_gene: TRBV27; d_gene: NA; abundance: once; CDR3aa: CASSLRRGFEAFF; CDR3nt: TGTGCCAGCAGTTTAAGGAGAGGGTTTGAAGCTTTCTTT
j_gene: TRBJ1-1; v_gene: TRBV27; d_gene: NA; abundance: NA; CDR3aa: CASSLSGGSGTEAFF; CDR3nt: TGTGCCAGCAGTTTATCGGGGGGGAGTGGCACTGAAGCTTTCTTT
j_gene: TRBJ1-1; v_gene: TRBV15; d_gene: NA; abundance: NA; CDR3aa: CATSSPFSLESEAFF; CDR3nt: TGTGCCACCAGCTCGCCATTCAGTTTGGAGTCTGAAGCTTTCTTT
j_gene: TRBJ1-6; v_gene: TRBV5-1; d_gene: TRBD1; abundance: NA; CDR3aa: CASSLVAGTGNSPLHF; CDR3nt: TGCGCCAGCAGCTTGGTGGCCGGGACAGGTAATTCACCCCTCCACTTT
j_gene: TRBJ2-5; v_gene: TRBV23-1; d_gene: TRBD1; abundance: NA; CDR3aa: CASSEVDRAQETQYF; CDR3nt: TGCGCCAGCAGTGAAGTGGACAGGGCTCAAGAGACCCAGTACTTC
j_gene: TRBJ2-3; v_gene: TRBV30; d_gene: NA; abundance: NA; CDR3aa: CAWSVGGLSTDTQYF; CDR3nt: TGTGCCTGGAGTGTTGGGGGACTGAGCACAGATACGCAGTATTTT
j_gene: TRBJ1-2; v_gene: TRBV6-1; d_gene: TRBD1; abundance: NA; CDR3aa: CASSVLSYRGRRYGYTF; CDR3nt: TGTGCCAGCAGTGTCCTCTCTTACAGGGGGCGCCGCTATGGCTACACCTTC
j_gene: TRBJ2-3; v_gene: TRBV7-9; d_gene: TRBD2; abundance: NA; CDR3aa: CASSSGRRGGTYTDTQYF; CDR3nt: TGTGCCAGCAGCTCTGGGCGACGCGGGGGGACATACACAGATACGCAGTATTTT
j_gene: TRBJ1-1; v_gene: TRBV6-5; d_gene: NA; abundance: NA; CDR3aa: CASSYNSGNTEAFF; CDR3nt: TGTGCCAGCAGTTACAATTCGGGGAACACTGAAGCTTTCTTT
j_gene: TRBJ2-2; v_gene: TRBV7-7; d_gene: NA; abundance: NA; CDR3aa: CASSRTPRDAGELFF; CDR3nt: TGTGCCAGCAGCAGGACTCCCCGCGATGCCGGGGAGCTGTTTTTT
j_gene: TRBJ1-2; v_gene: TRBV5-1; d_gene: TRBD1; abundance: NA; CDR3aa: CASSWDRVGYTF; CDR3nt: TGCGCCAGCAGCTGGGACAGGGTGGGCTACACCTTC
j_gene: TRBJ1-3; v_gene: TRBV15; d_gene: NA; abundance: NA; CDR3aa: CATSFDRGNTIYF; CDR3nt: TGTGCCACCAGCTTCGACAGAGGAAACACCATATATTTT
j_gene: TRBJ1-4; v_gene: TRBV19; d_gene: TRBD1; abundance: NA; CDR3aa: CASGYGTGDEKLFF; CDR3nt: TGTGCCAGTGGTTACGGAACAGGGGATGAAAAACTGTTTTTT
j_gene: TRBJ1-2; v_gene: TRBV5-4; d_gene: TRBD1; abundance: NA; CDR3aa: CASTIPTGQGYTF; CDR3nt: TGTGCCAGCACGATACCGACAGGGCAAGGCTACACCTTC
j_gene: TRBJ1-3; v_gene: TRBV12-5; d_gene: NA; abundance: NA; CDR3aa: CASTSEGNTIYF; CDR3nt: TGTGCTAGTACCAGCGAAGGAAACACCATATATTTT
j_gene: TRBJ2-7; v_gene: TRBV7-8; d_gene: TRBD1; abundance: NA; CDR3aa: CASSSQGVYEQYF; CDR3nt: TGTGCCAGCAGCTCCCAGGGGGTCTACGAGCAGTACTTC
j_gene: TRBJ2-7; v_gene: TRBV4-2; d_gene: NA; abundance: few; CDR3aa: CASSQDLEGRRAYEQYF; CDR3nt: TGTGCCAGCAGCCAAGATTTAGAAGGCAGGAGGGCCTACGAGCAGTACTTC
j_gene: TRBJ2-4; v_gene: TRBV7-9; d_gene: NA; abundance: once; CDR3aa: CASSSHVGSLNIQYF; CDR3nt: TGTGCCAGCAGCTCTCATGTGGGCAGTTTAAACATTCAGTACTTC
j_gene: TRBJ1-2; v_gene: TRBV9; d_gene: TRBD1; abundance: NA; CDR3aa: CASSVGGGAGYTF; CDR3nt: TGTGCCAGCAGCGTAGGAGGGGGCGCGGGCTACACCTTC
j_gene: TRBJ2-2; v_gene: TRBV2; d_gene: TRBD1; abundance: NA; CDR3aa: CASSGGQGGTGELFF; CDR3nt: TGTGCCAGCAGTGGAGGACAGGGGGGCACCGGGGAGCTGTTTTTT
j_gene: TRBJ2-1; v_gene: TRBV7-6; d_gene: TRBD2; abundance: few; CDR3aa: CASSFRLAGDSDEQFF; CDR3nt: TGTGCCAGCAGCTTCCGACTAGCGGGGGACTCCGATGAGCAGTTCTTC
j_gene: TRBJ2-2; v_gene: TRBV5-1; d_gene: TRBD2; abundance: NA; CDR3aa: CASSSPGGSINTGELFF; CDR3nt: TGCGCCAGCAGCTCCCCGGGGGGGAGTATTAACACCGGGGAGCTGTTTTTT
j_gene: TRBJ1-5; v_gene: TRBV19; d_gene: NA; abundance: NA; CDR3aa: CASSMSPGGPQHF; CDR3nt: TGTGCCAGTAGTATGAGTCCCGGAGGGCCCCAGCATTTT
j_gene: TRBJ2-1; v_gene: TRBV7-8; d_gene: NA; abundance: few; CDR3aa: CASSFPSEDEQFF; CDR3nt: TGTGCCAGCAGCTTCCCTAGCGAAGATGAGCAGTTCTTC
j_gene: TRBJ2-1; v_gene: TRBV19; d_gene: TRBD2; abundance: NA; CDR3aa: CASSLGLAGSNEQFF; CDR3nt: TGTGCCAGTAGTTTGGGACTAGCGGGGTCGAATGAGCAGTTCTTC
j_gene: TRBJ2-5; v_gene: TRBV11-2; d_gene: TRBD2; abundance: NA; CDR3aa: CASSKGTSGDREETQYF; CDR3nt: TGTGCCAGCAGCAAAGGGACTAGCGGGGATCGGGAGGAGACCCAGTACTTC
j_gene: TRBJ2-4; v_gene: TRBV2; d_gene: NA; abundance: NA; CDR3aa: CASTRGTAQNIQYF; CDR3nt: TGTGCCAGCACCCGGGGGACAGCACAAAACATTCAGTACTTC
j_gene: TRBJ1-6; v_gene: TRBV27; d_gene: NA; abundance: NA; CDR3aa: CASSSSAGGNGSPLHF; CDR3nt: TGTGCCAGCAGTTCAAGTGCGGGGGGTAACGGTTCACCCCTCCACTTT
j_gene: TRBJ2-2; v_gene: TRBV5-1; d_gene: NA; abundance: NA; CDR3aa: CASSLDGLLRGGGELFF; CDR3nt: TGCGCCAGCAGCTTGGATGGGTTGCTGAGAGGGGGCGGGGAGCTGTTTTTT